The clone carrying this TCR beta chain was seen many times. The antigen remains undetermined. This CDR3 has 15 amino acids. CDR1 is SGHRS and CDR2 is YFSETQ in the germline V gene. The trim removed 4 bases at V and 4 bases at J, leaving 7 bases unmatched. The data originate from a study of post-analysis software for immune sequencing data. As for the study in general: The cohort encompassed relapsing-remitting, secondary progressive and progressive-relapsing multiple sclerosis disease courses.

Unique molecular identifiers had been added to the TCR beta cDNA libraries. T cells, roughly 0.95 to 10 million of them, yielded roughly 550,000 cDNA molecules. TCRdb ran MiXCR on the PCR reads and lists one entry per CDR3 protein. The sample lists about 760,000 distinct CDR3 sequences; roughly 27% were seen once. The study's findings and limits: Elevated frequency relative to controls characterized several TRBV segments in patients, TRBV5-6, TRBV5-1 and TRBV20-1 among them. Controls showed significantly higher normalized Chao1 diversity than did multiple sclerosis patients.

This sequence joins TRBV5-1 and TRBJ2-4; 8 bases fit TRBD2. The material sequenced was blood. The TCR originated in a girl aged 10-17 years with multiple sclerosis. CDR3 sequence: CASSLTSGLKNIQYF. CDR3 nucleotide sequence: TGCGCCAGCAGCCTTACTAGCGGATTAAAAAACATTCAGTACTTC.